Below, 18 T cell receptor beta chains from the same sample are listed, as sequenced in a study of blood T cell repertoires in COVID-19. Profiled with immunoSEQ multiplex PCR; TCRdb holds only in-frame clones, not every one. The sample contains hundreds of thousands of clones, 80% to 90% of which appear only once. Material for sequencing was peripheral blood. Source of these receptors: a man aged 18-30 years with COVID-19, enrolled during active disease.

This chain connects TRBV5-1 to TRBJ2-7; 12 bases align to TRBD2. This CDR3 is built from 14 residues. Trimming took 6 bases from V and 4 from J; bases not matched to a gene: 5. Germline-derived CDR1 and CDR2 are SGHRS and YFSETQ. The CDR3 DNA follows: TGCGCCAGCACGACTAGCGGGAGACAGTACGAGCAGTACTTC. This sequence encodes CASTTSGRQYEQYF.

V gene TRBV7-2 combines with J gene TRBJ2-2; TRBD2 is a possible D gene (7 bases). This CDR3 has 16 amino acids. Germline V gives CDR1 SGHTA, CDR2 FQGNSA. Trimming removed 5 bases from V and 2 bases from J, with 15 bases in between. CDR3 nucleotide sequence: TGTGCCAGCAGCCAAAGGGGGGGTTCCAACACCGGGGAGCTGTTTTTT. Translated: CASSQRGGSNTGELFF.

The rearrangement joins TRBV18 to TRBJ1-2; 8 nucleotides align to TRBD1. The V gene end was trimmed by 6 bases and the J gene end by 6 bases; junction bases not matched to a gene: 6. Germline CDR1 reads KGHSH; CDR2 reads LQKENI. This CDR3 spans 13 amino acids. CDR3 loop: CASSSDRVHGYTF. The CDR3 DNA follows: TGTGCCAGCTCTTCGGACAGGGTCCATGGCTACACCTTC.

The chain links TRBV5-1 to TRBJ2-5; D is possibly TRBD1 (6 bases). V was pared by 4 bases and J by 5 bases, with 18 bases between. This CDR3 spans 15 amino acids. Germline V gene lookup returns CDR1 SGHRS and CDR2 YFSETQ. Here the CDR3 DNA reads TGCGCCAGCAGCACCGGACGCCCAACAGGGGAGACCCAGTACTTC. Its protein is CASSTGRPTGETQYF.

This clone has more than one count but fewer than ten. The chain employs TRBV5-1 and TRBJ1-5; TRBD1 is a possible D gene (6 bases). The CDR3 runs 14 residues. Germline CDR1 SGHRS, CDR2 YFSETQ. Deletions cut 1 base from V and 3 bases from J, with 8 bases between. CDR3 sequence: CASSLTGNNQPQHF. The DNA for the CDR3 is TGCGCCAGCAGCTTGACAGGGAACAATCAGCCCCAGCATTTT. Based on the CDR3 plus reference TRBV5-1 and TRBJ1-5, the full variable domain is KAGVTQTPRYLIKTRGQQVTLSCSPISGHRSVSWYQQTPGQGLQFLFEYFSETQRNKGNFPGRFSGRQFSNSRSEMNVSTLELGDSALYLCASSLTGNNQPQHFGDGTRLSIL.

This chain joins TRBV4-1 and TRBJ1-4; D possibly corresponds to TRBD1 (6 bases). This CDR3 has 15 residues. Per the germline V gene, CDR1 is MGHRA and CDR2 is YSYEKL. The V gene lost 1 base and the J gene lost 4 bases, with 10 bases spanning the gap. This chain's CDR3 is CASSQVGQNNEKLFF. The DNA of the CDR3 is TGCGCCAGCAGCCAAGTCGGACAGAATAATGAAAAACTGTTTTTT.

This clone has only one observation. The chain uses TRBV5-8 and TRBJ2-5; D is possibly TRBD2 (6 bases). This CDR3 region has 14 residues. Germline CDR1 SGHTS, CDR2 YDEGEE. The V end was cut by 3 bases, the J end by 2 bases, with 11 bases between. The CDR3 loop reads CASSYPGEQETQYF. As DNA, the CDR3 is TGTGCCAGCAGCTACCCGGGAGAGCAAGAGACCCAGTACTTC.

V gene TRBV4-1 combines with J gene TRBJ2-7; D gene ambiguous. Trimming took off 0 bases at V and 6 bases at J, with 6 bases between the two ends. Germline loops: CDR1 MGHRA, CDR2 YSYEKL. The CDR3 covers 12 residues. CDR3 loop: CASSQDTTEQYF. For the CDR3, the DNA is TGCGCCAGCAGCCAAGACACTACCGAGCAGTACTTC.

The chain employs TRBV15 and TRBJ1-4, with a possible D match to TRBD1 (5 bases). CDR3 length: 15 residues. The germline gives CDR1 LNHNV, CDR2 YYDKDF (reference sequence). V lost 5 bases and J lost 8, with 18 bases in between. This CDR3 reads CATSPSLGPQEKLFF. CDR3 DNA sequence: TGTGCCACCAGCCCCTCGCTGGGGCCCCAAGAAAAACTGTTTTTT.

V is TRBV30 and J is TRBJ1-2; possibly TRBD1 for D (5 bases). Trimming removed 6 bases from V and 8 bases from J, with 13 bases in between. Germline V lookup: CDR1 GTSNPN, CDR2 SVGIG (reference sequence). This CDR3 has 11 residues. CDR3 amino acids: CACTKGWGYTF. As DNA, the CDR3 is TGTGCCTGTACCAAGGGGTGGGGCTACACCTTC.

The CDR3 DNA is TGTGCCAGCAGTAAACTAGGAGACACCGGGGAGCTGTTTTTT. It specifies CASSKLGDTGELFF. The chain is built from TRBV25-1 and TRBJ2-2; D may be TRBD2 (5 bases). The V and J ends lost 5 bases and 3 bases respectively, with 10 bases between them. CDR3 length equals 14 residues. CDR1 is MGHDK, CDR2 SYGVNS, per germline.

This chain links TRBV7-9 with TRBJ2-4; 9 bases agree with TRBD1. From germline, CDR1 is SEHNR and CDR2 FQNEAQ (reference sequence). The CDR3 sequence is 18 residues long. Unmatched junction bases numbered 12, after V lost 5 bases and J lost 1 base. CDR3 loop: CASSILPGQGLAKNIQYF. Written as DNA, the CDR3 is TGTGCCAGCAGCATACTCCCGGGACAGGGATTGGCCAAAAACATTCAGTACTTC.

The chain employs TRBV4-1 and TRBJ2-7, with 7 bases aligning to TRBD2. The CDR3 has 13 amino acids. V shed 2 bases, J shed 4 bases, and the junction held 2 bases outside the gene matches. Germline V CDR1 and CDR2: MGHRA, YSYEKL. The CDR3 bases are TGCGCCAGCAGCCAACCGGGAGGATACGAGCAGTACTTC. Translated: CASSQPGGYEQYF.

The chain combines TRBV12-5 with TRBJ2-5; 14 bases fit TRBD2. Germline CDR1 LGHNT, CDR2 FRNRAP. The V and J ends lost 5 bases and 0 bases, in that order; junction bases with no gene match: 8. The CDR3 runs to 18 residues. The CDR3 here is CASGVGLAGVTYQETQYF. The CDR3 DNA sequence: TGTGCTAGTGGTGTGGGACTAGCGGGGGTCACGTACCAAGAGACCCAGTACTTC. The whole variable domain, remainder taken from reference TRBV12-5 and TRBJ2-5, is DARVTQTPRHKVTEMGQEVTMRCQPILGHNTVFWYRQTMMQGLELLAYFRNRAPLDDSGMPKDRFSAEMPDATLATLKIQPSEPRDSAVYFCASGVGLAGVTYQETQYFGPGTRLLVL.

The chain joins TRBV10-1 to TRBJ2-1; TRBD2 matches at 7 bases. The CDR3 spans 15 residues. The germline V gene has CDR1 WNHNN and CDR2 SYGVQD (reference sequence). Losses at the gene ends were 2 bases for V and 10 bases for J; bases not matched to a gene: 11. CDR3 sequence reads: CASSEGSGAPGEQFF. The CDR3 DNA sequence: TGCGCCAGCAGTGAGGGCAGCGGGGCCCCCGGGGAGCAGTTCTTC.

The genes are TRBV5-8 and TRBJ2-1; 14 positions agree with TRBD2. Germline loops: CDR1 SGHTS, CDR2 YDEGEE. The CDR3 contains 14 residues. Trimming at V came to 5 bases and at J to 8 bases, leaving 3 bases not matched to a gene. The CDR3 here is CASRRGLAGDEQFF. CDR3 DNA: TGTGCCAGCAGGAGGGGACTAGCGGGAGATGAGCAGTTCTTC.

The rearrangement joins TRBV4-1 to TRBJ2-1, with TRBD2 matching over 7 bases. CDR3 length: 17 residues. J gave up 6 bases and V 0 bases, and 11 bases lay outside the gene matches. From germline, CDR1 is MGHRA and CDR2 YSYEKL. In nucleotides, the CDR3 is TGCGCCAGCAGCCAAGACTCGGCGGGAGCCCCTCTCAATGAGCAGTTCTTC. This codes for CASSQDSAGAPLNEQFF.

The DNA for the CDR3 is TGCGCCAGCAAAGGACTAGCGGGAGGTGATTGGACCGGGGAGCTGTTTTTT. Its translation is CASKGLAGGDWTGELFF. V is TRBV10-2 and J is TRBJ2-2; 14 positions agree with TRBD2. The CDR3 is made up of 17 amino acids. The V gene's germline CDR1 is WSHSY and CDR2 SAAADI. The V segment lost 7 bases and the J segment 5 bases; nucleotides outside the gene matches: 9.